What follows is one T cell receptor (beta chain) and its context. The antigen is unknown. This entry belongs to a study of cytomegalovirus exposure and HLA in healthy donors. Study-wide findings and caveats: An analysis was carried out later, and it reportedly showed fewer N-insertions in an Asian-associated ancestry cluster than the roughly 670-donor mean.

V shed 4 bases, J shed 5 bases, and the junction held 10 bases outside the gene matches. CDR3 length: 16 amino acids. Germline V gives CDR1 SGHVS, CDR2 FQNEAQ. This PCR relied on a set of 60 Vbeta primers and 13 Jbeta primers. Only in-frame clones appear in the TCRdb table, and some are missing; sequencing was by immunoSEQ multiplex PCR. The sample has fewer than 250,000 clones, 75% to 80% seen once. The specimen was PBMCs. The chain joins TRBV7-8 to TRBJ1-2; TRBD1 matches 10 bases. This sequence was found in a young man in good health and CMV-seronegative. CDR3 coding DNA: TGTGCCAGCAGCTCCTCCGGGACAGGGGATGCTTATGGCTACACCTTC. This gives the protein CASSSSGTGDAYGYTF.